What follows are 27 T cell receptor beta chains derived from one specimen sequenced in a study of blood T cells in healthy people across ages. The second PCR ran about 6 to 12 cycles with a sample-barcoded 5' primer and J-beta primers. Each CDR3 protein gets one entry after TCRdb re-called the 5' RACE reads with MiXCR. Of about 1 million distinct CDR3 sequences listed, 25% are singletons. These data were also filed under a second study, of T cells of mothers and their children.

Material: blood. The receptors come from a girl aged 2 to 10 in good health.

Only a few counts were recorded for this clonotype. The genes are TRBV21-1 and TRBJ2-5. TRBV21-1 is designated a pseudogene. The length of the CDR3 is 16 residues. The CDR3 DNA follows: TGTGCCAGCAGCAAACGGTCGGGCACGCGAGGAGAGACCCAGTACTTC. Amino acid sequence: CASSKRSGTRGETQYF.

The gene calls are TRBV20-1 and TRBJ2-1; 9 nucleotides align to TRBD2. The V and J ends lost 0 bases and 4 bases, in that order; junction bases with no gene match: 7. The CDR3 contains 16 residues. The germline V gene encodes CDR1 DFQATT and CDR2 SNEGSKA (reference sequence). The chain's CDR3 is CSARDLAGVEYNEQFF. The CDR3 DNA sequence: TGCAGTGCTAGAGATTTAGCGGGAGTGGAGTACAATGAGCAGTTCTTC.

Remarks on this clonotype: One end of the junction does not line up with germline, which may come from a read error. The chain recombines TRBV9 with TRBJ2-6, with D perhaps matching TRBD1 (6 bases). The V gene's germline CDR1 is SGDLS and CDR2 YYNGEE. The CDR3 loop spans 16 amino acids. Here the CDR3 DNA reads TGTGCCAGCAGCCGGGGACACCACTCTGGGGCCAACGTCCCGACTTTC. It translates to CASSRGHHSGANVPTF.

The CDR3 sequence is CASSLAGTGLTDTQYF. The CDR3 DNA sequence: TGTGCCAGCAGTTTGGCCGGGACAGGGCTCACAGATACGCAGTATTTT. This sequence joins TRBV6-6 and TRBJ2-3; 9 positions match TRBD1. The CDR3 totals 16 residues. CDR1 and CDR2 from the germline V gene are MNHNY and SVGAGI (reference sequence). The J segment lost 2 bases and the V segment lost 4 bases, leaving 7 bases of the junction unmatched.

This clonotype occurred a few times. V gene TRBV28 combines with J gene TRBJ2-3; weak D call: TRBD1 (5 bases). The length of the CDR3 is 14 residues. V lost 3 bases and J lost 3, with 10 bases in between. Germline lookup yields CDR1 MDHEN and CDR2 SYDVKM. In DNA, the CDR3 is TGTGCCAGCAGTTTTAAGGGGCTAACAGATACGCAGTATTTT. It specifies CASSFKGLTDTQYF.

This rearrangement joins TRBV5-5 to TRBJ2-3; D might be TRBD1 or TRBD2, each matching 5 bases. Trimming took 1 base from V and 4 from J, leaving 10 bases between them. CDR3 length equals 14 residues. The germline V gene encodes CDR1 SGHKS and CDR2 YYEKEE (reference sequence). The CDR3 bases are TGTGCCAGCAGCTTGTCGGGGCCCCCAGATACGCAGTATTTT. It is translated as CASSLSGPPDTQYF.

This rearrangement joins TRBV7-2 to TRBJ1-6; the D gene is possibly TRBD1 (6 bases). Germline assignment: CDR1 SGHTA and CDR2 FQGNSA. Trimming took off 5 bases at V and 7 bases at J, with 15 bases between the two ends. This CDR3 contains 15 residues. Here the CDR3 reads CASSREGVGNSPLHF. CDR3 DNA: TGTGCCAGCAGCAGAGAGGGGGTTGGAAATTCACCCCTCCACTTT.

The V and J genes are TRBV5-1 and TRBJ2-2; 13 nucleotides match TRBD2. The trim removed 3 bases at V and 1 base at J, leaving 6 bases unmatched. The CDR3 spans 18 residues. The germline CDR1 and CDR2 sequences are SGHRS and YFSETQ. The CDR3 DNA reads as TGCGCCAGCAGCTGGAAACTAGCGGGAGGGATGAACACCGGGGAGCTGTTTTTT. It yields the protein CASSWKLAGGMNTGELFF.

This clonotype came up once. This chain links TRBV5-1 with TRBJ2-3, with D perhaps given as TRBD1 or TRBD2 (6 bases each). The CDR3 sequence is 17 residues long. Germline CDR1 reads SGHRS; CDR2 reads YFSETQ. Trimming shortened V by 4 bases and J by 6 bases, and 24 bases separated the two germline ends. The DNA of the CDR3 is TGCGCCAGCAGCCTCCCGTTGGGGGGCCCTTCGAGCGATACGCAGTATTTT. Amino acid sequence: CASSLPLGGPSSDTQYF.

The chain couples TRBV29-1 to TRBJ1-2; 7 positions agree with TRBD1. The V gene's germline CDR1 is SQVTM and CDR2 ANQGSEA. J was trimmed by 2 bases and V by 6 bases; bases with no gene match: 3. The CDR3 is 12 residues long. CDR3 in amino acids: CSVNRGNYGYTF. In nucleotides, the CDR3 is TGCAGCGTAAACAGGGGAAACTATGGCTACACCTTC.

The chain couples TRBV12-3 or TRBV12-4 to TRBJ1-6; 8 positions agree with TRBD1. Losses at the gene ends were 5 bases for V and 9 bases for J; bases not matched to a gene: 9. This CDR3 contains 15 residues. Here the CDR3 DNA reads TGTGCCAGCAGTCCCGGACAGGGTGTCGGTTCACCCCTCCACTTT. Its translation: CASSPGQGVGSPLHF.

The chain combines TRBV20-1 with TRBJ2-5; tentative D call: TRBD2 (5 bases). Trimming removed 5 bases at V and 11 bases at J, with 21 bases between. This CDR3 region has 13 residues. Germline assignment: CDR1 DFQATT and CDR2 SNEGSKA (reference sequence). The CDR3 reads CSASRTALGEQYF. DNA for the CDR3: TGCAGTGCTTCTCGGACGGCACTTGGGGAGCAGTACTTC.

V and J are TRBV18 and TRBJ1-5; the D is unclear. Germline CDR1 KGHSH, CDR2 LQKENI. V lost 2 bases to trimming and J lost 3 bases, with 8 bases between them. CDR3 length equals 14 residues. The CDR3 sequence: CASSPTRSNQPQHF. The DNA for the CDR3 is TGTGCCAGCTCACCAACCCGATCCAATCAGCCCCAGCATTTT.

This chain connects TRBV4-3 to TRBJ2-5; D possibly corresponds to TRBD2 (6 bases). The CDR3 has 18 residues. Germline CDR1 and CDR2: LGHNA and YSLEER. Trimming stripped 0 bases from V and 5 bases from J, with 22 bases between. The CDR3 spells CASSQDLESLGDLETQYF. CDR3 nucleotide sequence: TGCGCCAGCAGCCAAGACCTGGAGTCCCTAGGGGACTTGGAGACCCAGTACTTC.

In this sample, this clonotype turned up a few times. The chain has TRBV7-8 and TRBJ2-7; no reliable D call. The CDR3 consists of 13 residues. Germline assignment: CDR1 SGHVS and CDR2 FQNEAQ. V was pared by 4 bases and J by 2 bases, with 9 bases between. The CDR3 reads CASSSHIAYEQYF. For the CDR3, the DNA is TGTGCCAGCAGCTCCCATATAGCCTACGAGCAGTACTTC.

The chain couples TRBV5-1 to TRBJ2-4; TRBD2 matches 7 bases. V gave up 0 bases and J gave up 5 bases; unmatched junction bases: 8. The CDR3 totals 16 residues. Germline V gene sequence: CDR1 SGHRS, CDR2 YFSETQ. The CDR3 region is CASSLAGGLGENIQYF. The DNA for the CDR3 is TGCGCCAGCAGCTTGGCGGGGGGACTGGGGGAAAACATTCAGTACTTC.

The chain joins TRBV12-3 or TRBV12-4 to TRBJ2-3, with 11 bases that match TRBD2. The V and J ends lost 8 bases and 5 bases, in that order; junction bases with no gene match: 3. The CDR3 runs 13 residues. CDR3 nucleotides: TGTGCCAGCCCTACTAGCGGGAGAGATACGCAGTATTTT. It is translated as CASPTSGRDTQYF.

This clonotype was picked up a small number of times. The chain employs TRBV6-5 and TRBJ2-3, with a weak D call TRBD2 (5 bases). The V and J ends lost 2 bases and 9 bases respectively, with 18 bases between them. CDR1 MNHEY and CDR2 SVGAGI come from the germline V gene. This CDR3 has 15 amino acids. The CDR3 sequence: CASSYVRTAGWTQYF. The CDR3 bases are TGTGCCAGCAGTTACGTCCGGACGGCGGGCTGGACGCAGTATTTT.

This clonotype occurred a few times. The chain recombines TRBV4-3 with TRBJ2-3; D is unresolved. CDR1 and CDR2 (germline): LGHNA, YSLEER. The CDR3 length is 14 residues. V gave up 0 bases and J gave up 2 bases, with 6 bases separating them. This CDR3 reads CASSQDRLTDTQYF. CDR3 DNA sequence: TGCGCCAGCAGCCAAGATCGGCTCACAGATACGCAGTATTTT.

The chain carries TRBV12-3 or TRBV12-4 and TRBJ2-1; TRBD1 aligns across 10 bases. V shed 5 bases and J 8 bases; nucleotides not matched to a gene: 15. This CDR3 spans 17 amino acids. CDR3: CASSVGEGDRGLDEQFF. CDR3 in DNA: TGTGCCAGCAGTGTAGGAGAGGGGGACAGGGGCCTGGATGAGCAGTTCTTC.

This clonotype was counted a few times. CDR3 protein: CASSQESGRSGNTIYF. The DNA of the CDR3 is TGTGCCAGCAGCCAAGAGAGTGGGAGGTCTGGAAACACCATATATTTT. The rearrangement joins TRBV3-1 to TRBJ1-3; the D is unclear. CDR1 LGHDT and CDR2 YNNKEL come from the germline V gene (reference sequence). The V end was cut by 0 bases, the J end by 1 base, with 10 bases between. This CDR3 comprises 16 residues.

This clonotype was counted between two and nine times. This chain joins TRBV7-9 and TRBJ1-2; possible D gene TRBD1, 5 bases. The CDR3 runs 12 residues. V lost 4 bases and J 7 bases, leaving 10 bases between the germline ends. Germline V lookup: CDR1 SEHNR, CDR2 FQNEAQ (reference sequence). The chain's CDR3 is CASSWWGGGYTF. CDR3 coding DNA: TGTGCCAGCAGCTGGTGGGGCGGTGGCTACACCTTC.

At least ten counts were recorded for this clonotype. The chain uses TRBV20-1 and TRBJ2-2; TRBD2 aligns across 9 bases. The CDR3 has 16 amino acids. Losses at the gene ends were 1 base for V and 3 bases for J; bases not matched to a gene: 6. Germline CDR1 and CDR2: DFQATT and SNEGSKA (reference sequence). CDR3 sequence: CSARVFERGDTGELFF. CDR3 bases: TGCAGTGCTAGAGTCTTCGAGCGGGGGGACACCGGGGAGCTGTTTTTT.

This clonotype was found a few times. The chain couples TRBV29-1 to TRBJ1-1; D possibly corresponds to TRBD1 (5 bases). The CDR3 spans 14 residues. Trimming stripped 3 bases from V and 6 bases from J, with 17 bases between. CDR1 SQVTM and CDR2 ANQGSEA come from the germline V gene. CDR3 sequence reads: CSVEGPGKGAEAFF. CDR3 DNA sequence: TGCAGCGTTGAGGGGCCGGGGAAAGGCGCTGAAGCTTTCTTT.

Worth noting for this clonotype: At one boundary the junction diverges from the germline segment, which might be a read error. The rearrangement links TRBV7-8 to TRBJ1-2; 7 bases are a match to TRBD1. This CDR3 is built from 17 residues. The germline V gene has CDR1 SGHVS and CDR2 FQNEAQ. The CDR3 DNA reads TGTGCCAGCAGCTCAGATGGACAGGAACTCTTATTTTATGACTACACCTTC. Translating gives CASSSDGQELLFYDYTF.

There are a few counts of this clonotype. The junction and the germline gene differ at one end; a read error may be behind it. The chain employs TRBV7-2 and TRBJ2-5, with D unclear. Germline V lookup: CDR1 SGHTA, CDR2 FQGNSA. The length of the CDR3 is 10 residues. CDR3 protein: CASSLKDHDF. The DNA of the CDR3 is TGTGCCAGCAGCTTAAAGGACCACGACTTC.

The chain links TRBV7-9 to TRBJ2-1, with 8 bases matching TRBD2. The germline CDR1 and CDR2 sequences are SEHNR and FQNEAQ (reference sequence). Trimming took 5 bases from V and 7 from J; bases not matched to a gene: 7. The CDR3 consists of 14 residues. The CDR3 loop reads CASSISGGLNEQFF. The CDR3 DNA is TGTGCCAGCAGCATTTCGGGGGGGCTGAATGAGCAGTTCTTC.